These 22 T cell receptor beta chains were sequenced from one sample in a study of technical replicates of blood from a handful of donors (dated by TCRdb to 2015 to 2018). Preparation of the library involved the immunoSEQ multiplex PCR assay. What TCRdb holds here is the immuneACCESS table cut down to in-frame rearrangements. Part of the clones is not present; checked against another copy, under half of the missing clones reflect an unresolved V gene, and the others are unexplained. The sample profile shows around 65,000 clones; approximately 88% of them were found once. 3.5% to 5.5% of the sample is taken by the ten largest. The sample taken for sequencing was PBMCs. Receptor source: a human donor in good health. Some clones in this sample may be carry-over from other donors' samples.

The chain combines TRBV9 with TRBJ1-2, with D possibly TRBD1 on 6 matching bases. Trimming took 2 bases from V and 4 from J, leaving 21 bases between them. This CDR3 is 17 amino acids long. The germline CDR1 and CDR2 sequences are SGDLS and YYNGEE. The CDR3 region has the DNA TGTGCCAGCAGCGTGAGTGCCGCGAGACAGGAATTCTATGGCTACACCTTC. It specifies CASSVSAARQEFYGYTF.

The V and J genes are TRBV10-3 and TRBJ2-1, with a weak D call TRBD2 (6 bases). CDR3 size: 14 residues. The V gene lost 2 bases and the J gene lost 7 bases, with 12 bases spanning the gap. Germline V gene lookup returns CDR1 ENHRY and CDR2 SYGVKD. The DNA of the CDR3 is TGTGCCATCAGTGAGAGAACGGGAGAAAATGAGCAGTTCTTC. Translation: CAISERTGENEQFF.

This CDR3 is CASSPGQAGNQPQHF. The CDR3 DNA follows: TGCGCCAGCAGCCCCGGACAGGCGGGCAATCAGCCCCAGCATTTT. This chain uses TRBV5-1 with TRBJ1-5; 7 bases fit TRBD1. V lost 4 bases and J lost 2; bases outside the gene matches: 6. Germline CDR1 is SGHRS and CDR2 is YFSETQ. The CDR3 has 15 amino acids.

V usage is TRBV11-2 and J usage is TRBJ2-7; the D is unclear. The CDR3 is 12 amino acids. CDR1 and CDR2 from the germline V gene are SGHAT and FQNNGV. V gave up 3 bases and J gave up 6 bases, with 9 bases separating them. The CDR3 region is CASSFQRSEQYF. Written as DNA, the CDR3 is TGTGCCAGCAGCTTCCAGCGAAGCGAGCAGTACTTC.

This clone has just one count. The chain combines TRBV10-3 with TRBJ2-7; D uncertain. Per the germline V gene, CDR1 is ENHRY and CDR2 is SYGVKD. With 3 bases removed from V and 2 bases from J, the gap between germline ends came to 8 bases. The CDR3 is 13 amino acids. The CDR3 loop reads CAISDHTTYEQYF. The CDR3 bases are TGTGCCATCAGTGACCACACCACCTACGAGCAGTACTTC.

This chain joins TRBV7-6 and TRBJ2-3, with D possibly TRBD2 on 5 matching bases. V shed 5 bases and J shed 0 bases, with 12 bases lying between them. This CDR3 comprises 15 residues. The germline CDR1 and CDR2 sequences are SGHVS and FNYEAQ. This chain's CDR3 is CASSRTWASTDTQYF. In DNA, the CDR3 is TGTGCCAGCAGCCGGACTTGGGCTAGCACAGATACGCAGTATTTT.

This rearrangement joins TRBV19 to TRBJ2-7; D might be TRBD1 (6 bases). Germline CDR1 and CDR2: LNHDA and SQIVND (reference sequence). The CDR3 sequence is 14 residues long. V was shortened by 6 bases and J by 1 base, with 13 bases between the two germline ends. The CDR3 coding sequence is TGTGCCAGTAGGCCGGTCGGGACATCCTACGAGCAGTACTTC. It encodes CASRPVGTSYEQYF. The full variable domain, rest sourced from reference TRBV19 and TRBJ2-7, is DGGITQSPKYLFRKEGQNVTLSCEQNLNHDAMYWYRQDPGQGLRLIYYSQIVNDFQKGDIAEGYSVSREKKESFPLTVTSAQKNPTAFYLCASRPVGTSYEQYFGPGTRLTVT.

The chain employs TRBV5-1 and TRBJ2-7; 7 nucleotides line up with TRBD1. This CDR3 is 13 amino acids long. The trim removed 0 bases at V and 7 bases at J, leaving 4 bases unmatched. Germline V gene data show CDR1 as SGHRS and CDR2 as YFSETQ. The CDR3 coding sequence is TGCGCCAGCAGCTTGGGGGGACAGCGGGAGCAGTACTTC. Amino acid sequence: CASSLGGQREQYF.

V usage is TRBV7-9 and J usage is TRBJ1-1; D perhaps matches TRBD1 (6 bases). There are 13 residues in the CDR3. The germline V gene encodes CDR1 SEHNR and CDR2 FQNEAQ (reference sequence). Trimming removed 1 base from V and 10 bases from J, with 13 bases in between. CDR3 in amino acids: CASSLGRQDRAFF. The CDR3 DNA follows: TGTGCCAGCAGCTTAGGAAGACAGGATCGAGCTTTCTTT.

This rearrangement joins TRBV14 to TRBJ2-7; D possibly corresponds to TRBD2 (5 bases). Trimming removed 0 bases from V and 6 bases from J, with 12 bases in between. Germline CDR1 and CDR2: SGHDN and FVKESK. The CDR3 has 14 residues. CDR3 DNA sequence: TGTGCCAGCAGCCAAGACGGAGCACGGGGCGAGCAGTACTTC. Translated, it gives CASSQDGARGEQYF. The full variable domain, with the rest looked up from reference TRBV14 and TRBJ2-7, is EAGVTQFPSHSVIEKGQTVTLRCDPISGHDNLYWYRRVMGKEIKFLLHFVKESKQDESGMPNNRFLAERTGGTYSTLKVQPAELEDSGVYFCASSQDGARGEQYFGPGTRLTVT.

This clone turned up a few times. The chain recombines TRBV5-1 with TRBJ1-1; TRBD1 is a possible D gene (5 bases). The CDR3 is 15 residues long. Trimming cost V 5 bases and J 1 base, with 15 bases left between them. CDR1 is SGHRS, CDR2 YFSETQ, per germline. This chain's CDR3 is CASRRVGRGNTEAFF. The CDR3 nucleotides are TGCGCCAGCAGGCGCGTAGGGAGGGGGAACACTGAAGCTTTCTTT.

The chain combines TRBV15 with TRBJ2-7; 7 bases fit TRBD1. The trim removed 0 bases at V and 7 bases at J, leaving 6 bases unmatched. The CDR3 covers 14 residues. From germline, CDR1 is LNHNV and CDR2 YYDKDF (reference sequence). This CDR3 reads CATSRDRQGEEQYF. For the CDR3, the DNA is TGTGCCACCAGCAGAGATCGACAGGGTGAAGAGCAGTACTTC.

The chain carries TRBV7-2 and TRBJ1-3; D may be TRBD1 (5 bases). The CDR3 loop spans 15 amino acids. Trimming removed 4 bases at V and 2 bases at J, with 12 bases between. Germline V lookup: CDR1 SGHTA, CDR2 FQGNSA. The CDR3 region has the DNA TGTGCCAGCAGCTCGATCCGGGGGGCTGGAAACACCATATATTTT. It specifies CASSSIRGAGNTIYF.

This chain joins TRBV5-1 and TRBJ2-3; the match to TRBD2 covers 7 bases. V trimming: 1 base; J trimming: 2 bases; junction bases outside the gene matches: 7. CDR1 is SGHRS and CDR2 is YFSETQ in the germline V gene. The CDR3 has 16 amino acids. The CDR3 coding sequence is TGCGCCAGCAGCTTGACGCCGGGACTATACACAGATACGCAGTATTTT. It specifies CASSLTPGLYTDTQYF. The variable domain in full, completed from reference TRBV5-1 and TRBJ2-3, reads KAGVTQTPRYLIKTRGQQVTLSCSPISGHRSVSWYQQTPGQGLQFLFEYFSETQRNKGNFPGRFSGRQFSNSRSEMNVSTLELGDSALYLCASSLTPGLYTDTQYFGPGTRLTVL.

The V and J genes are TRBV5-6 and TRBJ2-5, with a possible D match to TRBD2 (6 bases). The ends were cut back, 0 bases at V and 2 bases at J, with 11 bases in the middle. Germline V gives CDR1 SGHDT, CDR2 YYEEEE. The CDR3 is made up of 15 amino acids. The CDR3 nucleotides are TGTGCCAGCAGCTTGGGGGCTAGCGCACAAGAGACCCAGTACTTC. Residues: CASSLGASAQETQYF.

The V gene is TRBV6-1, the J gene TRBJ2-7; TRBD1 matches at 9 bases. Germline CDR1 and CDR2: MNHNS and SASEGT. Germline trimming cut 8 bases from V and 5 bases from J; bases unmatched to any gene: 7. CDR3 length: 13 amino acids. DNA of the CDR3: TGTGCCAGCGCAGCACAGGGGGCGGACGAGCAGTACTTC. This translates into CASAAQGADEQYF.

The V gene is TRBV2, the J gene TRBJ1-1; D is uncertain. The CDR3 runs 12 residues. The V gene lost 6 bases and the J gene lost 3 bases, with 8 bases spanning the gap. In germline, CDR1 is SNHLY, CDR2 FYNNEI. The DNA for the CDR3 is TGTGCCAGCAGCCTCGGGGACACTGAAGCTTTCTTT. It yields the protein CASSLGDTEAFF.

The J gene is TRBJ1-4, the V gene TRBV19; 8 positions agree with TRBD1. The CDR3 spans 16 residues. Germline-derived CDR1 and CDR2 are LNHDA and SQIVND (reference sequence). The trim removed 4 bases at V and 0 bases at J, leaving 4 bases unmatched. The CDR3 DNA reads as TGTGCCAGTAGTAGACAGGGGACGGCAACTAATGAAAAACTGTTTTTT. Protein sequence: CASSRQGTATNEKLFF.

The chain joins TRBV19 to TRBJ2-1; possible D gene TRBD1, 5 bases. CDR3 size: 18 residues. Trimming cost V 1 base and J 9 bases, with 25 bases left between them. Per germline, CDR1 LNHDA and CDR2 SQIVND (reference sequence). The CDR3 coding sequence is TGTGCCAGTAGTATAGTCAGAGTTGGGCCTGGGGCGCCGTCTGAGCAGTTCTTC. Translated, it gives CASSIVRVGPGAPSEQFF.

V gene TRBV7-8 combines with J gene TRBJ1-3, with a possible D match to TRBD1 (5 bases). Per germline, CDR1 SGHVS and CDR2 FQNEAQ. V dropped 0 bases and J dropped 3 bases, with 9 bases sitting between them. The CDR3 is 15 residues long. In DNA, the CDR3 is TGTGCCAGCAGCTTAGCCAGGGCTGTTGGAAACACCATATATTTT. Translation: CASSLARAVGNTIYF.

This rearrangement joins TRBV5-5 to TRBJ1-1, with D hard to call. V was trimmed by 4 bases and J by 1 base, leaving 8 bases between them. Per germline, CDR1 SGHKS and CDR2 YYEKEE (reference sequence). CDR3 length equals 13 residues. CDR3 sequence: CASSKSKNTEAFF. CDR3 nucleotides: TGTGCCAGCAGCAAATCAAAGAACACTGAAGCTTTCTTT.

The gene calls are TRBV7-2 and TRBJ2-3; maybe TRBD2 (5 bases). The CDR3 contains 14 residues. V lost 3 bases and J 3 bases, leaving 10 bases between the germline ends. The germline CDR1 and CDR2 sequences are SGHTA and FQGNSA. As DNA, the CDR3 is TGTGCCAGCAGCTTTCTAGCTGATACAGATACGCAGTATTTT. Its translation is CASSFLADTDTQYF.